The 29 T cell receptor beta chains given below trace back to one sample, sequenced in a study of regulatory T cells in long-lasting Graves disease. Building the TCR beta libraries relied on iRepertoire HTBI primers, and CDR3 regions underwent Arm-PCR. TCRdb fed the multiplex PCR reads into MiXCR, producing one record per CDR3 protein. The sample has 250,000 to 400,000 distinct CDR3 sequences, 15% to 20% seen once; the top ten hold less than 45%. As to time point: newly diagnosed GD, antithyroid drugs for less than 3 months. TCR sequences were obtained from RNA taken from PBMCs. Sequenced material: peripheral blood mononuclear cells (PBMCs), taken at new diagnosis, from a patient treated with antithyroid drugs. All receptors come from a female donor with Graves disease.

The CDR3 region is CASSQVLEGTQYF. The CDR3 DNA reads as TGTGCCAGCAGCCAAGTTCTAGAAGGGACCCAGTACTTC. V and J are TRBV14 and TRBJ2-5; D is uncertain. Germline CDR1 reads SGHDN; CDR2 reads FVKESK. The CDR3 is 13 amino acids. Between the trimmed V and J ends, which lost 1 base and 7 bases, there was a span of 10 bases.

This clonotype has a handful of counts. The chain employs TRBV19 and TRBJ2-1, with D unclear. The CDR3 length is 12 residues. Germline CDR1 reads LNHDA; CDR2 reads SQIVND (reference sequence). V was pared by 7 bases and J by 7 bases, with 11 bases between. The CDR3 coding sequence is TGTGCCAGTATTAACCCGGGTAATGAGCAGTTCTTC. This codes for CASINPGNEQFF.

This clonotype was recorded at least ten times. The chain joins TRBV3-1 to TRBJ1-6; TRBD1 matches at 7 bases. The CDR3 runs 15 residues. Germline trimming cut 0 bases from V and 9 bases from J; bases unmatched to any gene: 5. Germline CDR1 LGHDT, CDR2 YNNKEL (reference sequence). CDR3 in amino acids: CASSQDPGGVSPLHF. DNA of the CDR3: TGTGCCAGCAGCCAAGATCCAGGGGGAGTTTCACCCCTCCACTTT.

About this clonotype itself: A single base separates this from a much larger clone, so it may be a read error. The chain joins TRBV11-2 to TRBJ2-1; TRBD1 might be the D (5 bases). The CDR3 totals 14 residues. CDR1 SGHAT and CDR2 FQNNGV come from the germline V gene. The CDR3 loop reads CAGSRPGLSYEQFF. The CDR3 region has the DNA TGTGCCGGCAGTCGGCCAGGGCTAAGCTATGAGCAGTTCTTC.

This clonotype has at least ten counts. V usage is TRBV2 and J usage is TRBJ1-1; no clear D gene. V lost 8 bases to trimming and J lost 0 bases, with 10 bases between them. CDR3 size: 13 residues. The germline V gene has CDR1 SNHLY and CDR2 FYNNEI. The CDR3 DNA follows: TGTGCCAGCCGACTCTCCGTGAACACTGAAGCTTTCTTT. Translated, it gives CASRLSVNTEAFF.

The sample holds many counts of this clonotype. The CDR3 DNA is TGCAGCGTTGTAAAGGGGGCGCCTAACACTGAAGCTTTCTTT. It is translated as CSVVKGAPNTEAFF. The chain has TRBV29-1 and TRBJ1-1; 7 bases map to TRBD1. Germline CDR1 reads SQVTM; CDR2 reads ANQGSEA. V lost 4 bases, J lost 2 bases, and 7 bases stayed unmatched. The CDR3 contains 14 residues.

Ten or more counts support this clonotype. The chain links TRBV6-1 to TRBJ2-7, with TRBD2 matching 11 bases. The junction had 8 bases not matched to a gene; V was cut back by 6 bases and J by 1 base. The CDR3 spans 16 residues. CDR1 and CDR2 from the germline V gene are MNHNS and SASEGT. The CDR3 DNA reads as TGTGCCAGCAGCCGCTTAACTAGCGGGAGTTCCTACGAGCAGTACTTC. It translates to CASSRLTSGSSYEQYF.

The J gene is TRBJ2-7, the V gene TRBV6-1; D possibly matches TRBD1 or TRBD2 (5 bases each). The CDR3 spans 14 residues. V was shortened by 4 bases and J by 0 bases, with 10 bases between the two germline ends. Germline V gene lookup returns CDR1 MNHNS and CDR2 SASEGT. The CDR3 sequence: CASSVRDLSYEQYF. CDR3 in DNA: TGTGCCAGCAGTGTCCGGGACCTCTCCTACGAGCAGTACTTC.

This clonotype was counted a few times. Because it lacks the conserved phenylalanine or tryptophan at the end, this CDR3 is likely a read error. This rearrangement joins TRBV19 to TRBJ2-5, with 11 bases identical to TRBD1. The CDR3 consists of 15 residues. Germline V gene sequence: CDR1 LNHDA, CDR2 SQIVND (reference sequence). V lost 6 bases, J lost 2 bases, and 5 bases stayed unmatched. The CDR3 loop reads CASRTGTGGQETQYS. CDR3 coding DNA: TGTGCCAGTAGAACCGGGACAGGGGGGCAAGAGACCCAGTACTCC.

This clonotype was seen ten or more times. The chain is built from TRBV28 and TRBJ1-2, with D perhaps TRBD1 (6 bases). Germline V gene data show CDR1 as MDHEN and CDR2 as SYDVKM. CDR3 length equals 12 residues. V gave up 7 bases and J gave up 2 bases, with 8 bases separating them. The CDR3 nucleotides are TGTGCCAGCACCACAGGGAACTATGGCTACACCTTC. Translated: CASTTGNYGYTF.

This clonotype was observed a handful of times. The chain employs TRBV20-1 and TRBJ2-5; D possibly uses TRBD1 or TRBD2 (5 bases each). This CDR3 has 14 residues. Germline V gene data show CDR1 as DFQATT and CDR2 as SNEGSKA (reference sequence). Trimming took off 2 bases at V and 4 bases at J, with 14 bases between the two ends. CDR3 nucleotides: TGCAGTGCTAGACGAGGGGATTTGAGAGAGACCCAGTACTTC. Its translation is CSARRGDLRETQYF.

This clonotype has a count of ten or more. The V gene is TRBV19, the J gene TRBJ1-1; D is ambiguous. Germline CDR1 reads LNHDA; CDR2 reads SQIVND (reference sequence). Trimming pared 7 bases from V and 1 base from J, leaving 13 bases between. The CDR3 length is 14 residues. CDR3 amino acids: CASKVTWENTEAFF. CDR3 DNA sequence: TGTGCCAGTAAGGTTACTTGGGAGAACACTGAAGCTTTCTTT.

This rearrangement joins TRBV20-1 to TRBJ2-7, with 10 nucleotides matching TRBD2. CDR1 and CDR2 (germline): DFQATT, SNEGSKA (reference sequence). This CDR3 comprises 16 residues. V shed 2 bases and J 2 bases; nucleotides not matched to a gene: 9. CDR3 residues: CSARPLAGVGAYEQYF. CDR3 DNA sequence: TGCAGTGCTAGACCTCTAGCGGGAGTAGGGGCCTACGAGCAGTACTTC.

This clonotype was seen a handful of times. This chain links TRBV19 with TRBJ2-1; TRBD1 aligns across 10 bases. V shed 3 bases, J shed 8 bases, and the junction held 7 bases outside the gene matches. Germline CDR1 reads LNHDA; CDR2 reads SQIVND (reference sequence). There are 15 residues in the CDR3. The CDR3 DNA sequence: TGTGCCAGTAGTATCCCTGACAGGGGGCAGGATGAGCAGTTCTTC. This gives the protein CASSIPDRGQDEQFF.

V is TRBV6-2 or TRBV6-3 and J is TRBJ1-2; tentatively, D is TRBD1 (5 bases). The CDR3 contains 14 residues. V lost 10 bases and J lost 6, with 21 bases in between. In germline, CDR1 is MNHEY, CDR2 SVGEGT. As DNA, the CDR3 is TGTGCCATCAACTCAGCGGCAGGGAGGGATGGCTACACCTTC. Its translation: CAINSAAGRDGYTF.

This chain uses TRBV3-1 with TRBJ2-3; D may be TRBD1 (6 bases). Germline CDR1 and CDR2: LGHDT and YNNKEL (reference sequence). CDR3 length: 21 residues. V dropped 2 bases and J dropped 0 bases, with 27 bases sitting between them. The CDR3 loop reads CASSQKVAGAPPEESTDTQYF. For the CDR3, the DNA is TGTGCCAGCAGCCAAAAGGTAGCAGGGGCGCCCCCGGAGGAGAGCACAGATACGCAGTATTTT.

Notes on this clonotype: A read error likely explains this, since a far larger clone differs by one base. This rearrangement joins TRBV15 to TRBJ2-4, with TRBD2 identical over 11 bases. The CDR3 spans 17 residues. The germline CDR1 and CDR2 sequences are LNHNV and YYDKDF (reference sequence). CDR3 residues: CATSREVAGGPRNEQCF. The CDR3 DNA reads TGTGCCACCAGCAGAGAGGTAGCGGGAGGGCCGAGGAACGAGCAGTGCTTC.

This clonotype was detected only a few times. The chain employs TRBV19 and TRBJ2-1; tentatively, D is TRBD1 (6 bases). Germline V lookup: CDR1 LNHDA, CDR2 SQIVND (reference sequence). The CDR3 spans 16 residues. V dropped 1 base and J dropped 5 bases, with 15 bases sitting between them. The CDR3 nucleotides read TGTGCCAGTAGTATAGGGAGCAGGGGCTGGGACAATGAGCAGTTCTTC. Translation gives CASSIGSRGWDNEQFF.

This clonotype has at least ten counts. This sequence joins TRBV2 and TRBJ2-1; TRBD1 matches 9 bases. From germline, CDR1 is SNHLY and CDR2 FYNNEI. Unmatched junction bases numbered 5, after V lost 6 bases and J lost 2 bases. The CDR3 has 15 amino acids. CDR3 DNA: TGTGCCAGCAGCTTTACAGGGGGCGCCTACAATGAGCAGTTCTTC. Amino acid sequence: CASSFTGGAYNEQFF.

This clonotype was seen a few times. This chain connects TRBV19 to TRBJ2-1, with D perhaps matching TRBD2 (5 bases). Trimming removed 1 base from V and 8 bases from J, with 9 bases in between. This CDR3 has 13 residues. CDR1 is LNHDA, CDR2 SQIVND, per germline (reference sequence). In nucleotides, the CDR3 is TGTGCCAGTAGTATAGTTGGAGGCGATGAGCAGTTCTTC. Its protein product is CASSIVGGDEQFF.

The table lists this clonotype with many counts. CDR3 loop: CASRPDRGLTNSPLHF. DNA of the CDR3: TGTGCCAGCAGACCGGACAGGGGGTTAACTAATTCACCCCTCCACTTT. The genes are TRBV28 and TRBJ1-6, with 10 bases fitting TRBD1. V dropped 6 bases and J dropped 6; count of bases not matched to a gene: 8. The CDR3 spans 16 residues. Germline-derived CDR1 and CDR2 are MDHEN and SYDVKM.

This clonotype was detected ten times or more. V usage is TRBV29-1 and J usage is TRBJ1-2; 7 nucleotides agree with TRBD1. J lost 4 bases, V lost 4 bases, and 15 bases had no gene match. The CDR3 covers 16 residues. The germline gives CDR1 SQVTM, CDR2 ANQGSEA. CDR3 in amino acids: CSVVETGKGGSYGYTF. In DNA, the CDR3 is TGCAGCGTTGTTGAGACAGGGAAGGGGGGTTCCTATGGCTACACCTTC.

This clonotype was picked up many times. The chain combines TRBV12-3 or TRBV12-4 with TRBJ2-7; D is unclear. The CDR3 length is 13 residues. Trimming pared 6 bases from V and 0 bases from J, leaving 9 bases between. The CDR3 reads CASRGSGSYEQYF. As DNA, the CDR3 is TGTGCCAGCAGGGGTTCTGGCTCCTACGAGCAGTACTTC.

This clonotype occurred a few times. The rearrangement uses TRBV4-2 and TRBJ2-7; possibly TRBD2 for D (6 bases). Germline V gene lookup returns CDR1 LGHNA and CDR2 YNFKEQ. V was pared by 2 bases and J by 5 bases, with 16 bases between. This CDR3 has 15 amino acids. CDR3 nucleotides: TGTGCCAGCAGCCAACTCTGGCGGAGGGCCCACGAGCAGTACTTC. It codes for CASSQLWRRAHEQYF.

In this sample, this clonotype turned up many times. The rearrangement uses TRBV9 and TRBJ1-6; TRBD1 matches 9 bases. From germline, CDR1 is SGDLS and CDR2 YYNGEE. Unmatched junction bases numbered 9, after V lost 4 bases and J lost 10 bases. There are 15 residues in the CDR3. CDR3 loop: CASSLTGQGESPLHF. The CDR3 DNA reads TGTGCCAGCAGCCTAACGGGACAGGGAGAATCACCCCTCCACTTT. The whole variable domain, remainder taken from reference TRBV9 and TRBJ1-6, is DSGVTQTPKHLITATGQRVTLRCSPRSGDLSVYWYQQSLDQGLQFLIQYYNGEERAKGNILERFSAQQFPDLHSELNLSSLELGDSALYFCASSLTGQGESPLHFGNGTRLTVT.

A remark on this clonotype: Relative to the germline gene, one junction end is altered; a read error may explain this. The V call is TRBV5-1, the J call TRBJ2-1, with no clear D. CDR1 is SGHRS and CDR2 is YFSETQ in the germline V gene. This CDR3 region has 13 residues. CDR3 in amino acids: CAGSFGGNNEQFF. In nucleotides, the CDR3 is TGCGCCGGCAGCTTTGGCGGCAACAATGAGCAGTTCTTC.

In its sample, this clonotype was seen many times. V is TRBV3-1 and J is TRBJ1-4; no reliable D call. Germline V lookup: CDR1 LGHDT, CDR2 YNNKEL (reference sequence). Trimming removed 1 base at V and 4 bases at J, with 10 bases between. The CDR3 covers 15 residues. The CDR3 DNA reads as TGTGCCAGCAGCCAAGTTACTGCTAGTAATGAAAAACTGTTTTTT. Its translation: CASSQVTASNEKLFF.

The chain has TRBV25-1 and TRBJ2-7; the D gene could be TRBD1 or TRBD2 (6 bases each). The germline CDR1 and CDR2 sequences are MGHDK and SYGVNS. Trimming stripped 6 bases from V and 4 bases from J, with 13 bases between. The CDR3 totals 13 residues. CDR3 in amino acids: CASRRPGAYEQYF. The CDR3 DNA reads as TGTGCCAGCAGGCGTCCGGGGGCGTACGAGCAGTACTTC.

This clonotype is a singleton in its sample. A single base separates this from a much larger clone, so it may be a read error. The rearrangement joins TRBV7-3 to TRBJ2-1, with D hard to call. CDR1 is SGHTA and CDR2 is FQGTGA in the germline V gene. CDR3 length equals 14 residues. CDR3 protein: CASSPKGSYNEQLF. The CDR3 DNA follows: TGTGCCAGCAGCCCCAAGGGCTCCTACAATGAGCAGCTCTTC.